These 21 T cell receptor beta chains were sequenced from one sample in a study of blood T cell repertoires in COVID-19 (TCRdb year 2020). The library was generated by the immunoSEQ multiplex PCR assay. TCRdb mirrors the immuneACCESS table, restricted to in-frame sequences. Some clones are absent from its copies; in checked studies, under half trace to an unresolved V gene, and the reason for the others is unknown. This sample has roughly 150,000 clones in its table, and 65% to 85% of those were observed once. About 10% of the sample is held by the ten biggest clonotypes. Sequences were obtained from peripheral blood. These TCRs come from a man in his 60s with active or convalescent COVID-19.

The chain joins TRBV6-2 or TRBV6-3 to TRBJ2-3; no clear D gene. Trimming removed 5 bases from V and 4 bases from J, with 16 bases in between. This CDR3 region has 15 residues. Germline CDR1 is MNHEY and CDR2 is SVGEGT. Here the CDR3 reads CASSEHGPAADTQYF. The CDR3 DNA is TGTGCCAGCAGTGAGCATGGGCCGGCAGCAGATACGCAGTATTTT.

This chain joins TRBV20-1 and TRBJ2-1, with 8 bases lining up with TRBD2. Trimming removed 6 bases from V and 0 bases from J; junction bases left unmatched: 10. The germline V gene has CDR1 DFQATT and CDR2 SNEGSKA (reference sequence). This CDR3 region has 16 residues. CDR3 amino acids: CSASWGGTSSYNEQFF. The CDR3 nucleotides read TGCAGTGCCAGTTGGGGCGGGACTAGCTCCTACAATGAGCAGTTCTTC.

This clone was observed a single time. V is TRBV14 and J is TRBJ1-2; 7 bases match TRBD1. V gave up 2 bases and J gave up 5 bases; unmatched junction bases: 5. Germline V lookup: CDR1 SGHDN, CDR2 FVKESK. CDR3 length: 14 residues. Written as DNA, the CDR3 is TGTGCCAGCAGCCAACTGAAGACAGGGTATGGCTACACCTTC. Its protein is CASSQLKTGYGYTF. Combining the CDR3 with reference TRBV14 and TRBJ1-2 gives the whole variable domain EAGVTQFPSHSVIEKGQTVTLRCDPISGHDNLYWYRRVMGKEIKFLLHFVKESKQDESGMPNNRFLAERTGGTYSTLKVQPAELEDSGVYFCASSQLKTGYGYTFGSGTRLTVV.

CDR3 in amino acids: CASSYQNEKLFF. The CDR3 coding sequence is TGTGCCAGCAGTTACCAGAATGAAAAACTGTTTTTT. The V gene is TRBV6-6, the J gene TRBJ1-4; D gene uncertain. With 2 bases removed from V and 5 bases from J, the gap between germline ends came to 3 bases. CDR3 length: 12 residues. The germline V gene has CDR1 MNHNY and CDR2 SVGAGI (reference sequence).

The chain is built from TRBV28 and TRBJ2-1; maybe TRBD2 (5 bases). Per germline, CDR1 MDHEN and CDR2 SYDVKM. The CDR3 extends over 13 amino acids. Trimming took 5 bases from V and 8 from J, leaving 13 bases between them. In nucleotides, the CDR3 is TGTGCCAGCAGTCCCCACGGACTTGATGAGCAGTTCTTC. Amino acid sequence: CASSPHGLDEQFF.

This clone was counted once. This chain connects TRBV5-5 to TRBJ1-5; D gene unclear. The ends were cut back, 4 bases at V and 6 bases at J, with 11 bases in the middle. This CDR3 is 13 amino acids long. Germline-derived CDR1 and CDR2 are SGHKS and YYEKEE (reference sequence). The CDR3 DNA sequence: TGTGCCAGCAGCCGAGGCGGGTCTCAGCCCCAGCATTTT. It specifies CASSRGGSQPQHF.

The chain is built from TRBV9 and TRBJ2-1; TRBD2 matches at 7 bases. This CDR3 contains 16 residues. Germline CDR1 and CDR2: SGDLS and YYNGEE. Trimming at V came to 0 bases and at J to 6 bases, leaving 9 bases not matched to a gene. CDR3 sequence: CASSVGPAGFLNEQFF. The CDR3 coding sequence is TGTGCCAGCAGCGTAGGCCCAGCGGGGTTCCTCAATGAGCAGTTCTTC.

The genes are TRBV15 and TRBJ1-6, with a possible D match to TRBD1 (6 bases). The length of the CDR3 is 17 residues. CDR1 LNHNV and CDR2 YYDKDF come from the germline V gene (reference sequence). Between the trimmed V and J ends, which lost 3 bases and 2 bases, there was a span of 14 bases. CDR3 sequence: CATSRRSTGAYNSPLHF. The CDR3 nucleotides read TGTGCCACCAGCAGGCGGTCGACAGGCGCCTATAATTCACCCCTCCACTTT.

This chain uses TRBV6-6 with TRBJ1-2, with TRBD1 matching 9 bases. The CDR3 is made up of 14 amino acids. Germline CDR1 is MNHNY and CDR2 is SVGAGI (reference sequence). Trimming cost V 0 bases and J 6 bases; bases outside gene matches: 2. The CDR3 spells CASSYSQGADGYTF. The CDR3 coding sequence is TGTGCCAGCAGTTACTCACAGGGGGCGGATGGCTACACCTTC.

V and J are TRBV7-9 and TRBJ1-2, with a tentative D call TRBD1 (6 bases). V shed 5 bases and J shed 5 bases, with 24 bases lying between them. The CDR3 has 17 amino acids. Germline V gene data show CDR1 as SEHNR and CDR2 as FQNEAQ (reference sequence). The CDR3 reads CASSLGTMTGADYGYTF. The CDR3 DNA follows: TGTGCCAGCAGCCTAGGGACGATGACAGGAGCCGATTATGGCTACACCTTC.

The V and J genes are TRBV29-1 and TRBJ1-1, with TRBD1 matching over 10 bases. The CDR3 is 12 residues long. Trimming at V came to 3 bases and at J to 7 bases, leaving 2 bases not matched to a gene. Germline assignment: CDR1 SQVTM and CDR2 ANQGSEA. In nucleotides, the CDR3 is TGCAGCGTTGAGGGACAGGGGATTGAAGCTTTCTTT. It translates to CSVEGQGIEAFF.

In DNA, the CDR3 is TGTGCCAGCAACGTCGTCCAGGGGAATGAGCAGTTCTTC. This translates into CASNVVQGNEQFF. The rearrangement links TRBV2 to TRBJ2-1; D may be TRBD1 (6 bases). Per germline, CDR1 SNHLY and CDR2 FYNNEI. V lost 7 bases and J 7 bases, leaving 14 bases between the germline ends. CDR3 length equals 13 residues.

This clone was detected a few times. The chain carries TRBV2 and TRBJ1-2; no reliable D call. Trimming cost V 1 base and J 1 base, with 7 bases left between them. CDR3 size: 14 residues. Germline V gives CDR1 SNHLY, CDR2 FYNNEI. Written as DNA, the CDR3 is TGTGCCAGCAGTGAAGGGCACAGTAACTATGGCTACACCTTC. This translates into CASSEGHSNYGYTF.

This chain connects TRBV6-5 to TRBJ1-1; D is uncertain. With 5 bases removed from V and 1 base from J, the gap between germline ends came to 11 bases. The germline V gene has CDR1 MNHEY and CDR2 SVGAGI. The CDR3 totals 14 residues. The CDR3 region is CASSRLDGNTEAFF. The CDR3 DNA is TGTGCCAGCAGTCGACTAGATGGGAACACTGAAGCTTTCTTT.

J is TRBJ2-7 and V is TRBV5-4; 8 bases are shared with TRBD2. V gave up 0 bases and J gave up 1 base; unmatched junction bases: 6. In germline, CDR1 is SGHNT, CDR2 YYREEE (reference sequence). This CDR3 has 16 amino acids. Written as DNA, the CDR3 is TGTGCCAGCAGCTTGGGGGCGGGACTAGGATCCTACGAGCAGTACTTC. This encodes CASSLGAGLGSYEQYF.

This clone appeared a few times. V gene TRBV3-1 (or the pseudogene TRBV3-2) combines with J gene TRBJ2-3; 12 bases line up with TRBD1. Germline trimming cut 4 bases from V and 4 bases from J; bases unmatched to any gene: 3. The CDR3 length is 15 residues. The germline V gene has CDR1 LGHDT and CDR2 YNNKEL (reference sequence). CDR3 DNA: TGTGCCAGCAGCCCCCGGGACAGGGGGCCAGATACGCAGTATTTT. It translates to CASSPRDRGPDTQYF.

This chain joins TRBV3-1 (or the pseudogene TRBV3-2) and TRBJ2-2, with 10 bases matching TRBD2. Losses at the gene ends were 4 bases for V and 5 bases for J; bases not matched to a gene: 13. This CDR3 comprises 18 residues. CDR1 and CDR2 (germline): LGHDT, YNNKEL (reference sequence). CDR3 bases: TGTGCCAGCAGCCTCGAGCTGCTAGCGGGGGAAATTACCGGGGAGCTGTTTTTT. Its protein product is CASSLELLAGEITGELFF.

This chain links TRBV5-1 with TRBJ2-1; possible D gene TRBD1, 5 bases. V lost 7 bases to trimming and J lost 6 bases, with 20 bases between them. Germline V gene sequence: CDR1 SGHRS, CDR2 YFSETQ. The CDR3 sequence is 15 residues long. The CDR3 DNA is TGCGCCAGCTCTACCTGGGGCGAGATCGGCAATGAGCAGTTCTTC. Protein sequence: CASSTWGEIGNEQFF.

The CDR3 DNA follows: TGTGCCAGCAGCTCGCGGGACAGGGCTACCTACGAGCAGTACTTC. Protein sequence: CASSSRDRATYEQYF. The chain uses TRBV5-6 and TRBJ2-7; 9 nucleotides align to TRBD1. The germline V gene encodes CDR1 SGHDT and CDR2 YYEEEE. The CDR3 is made up of 15 amino acids. V was pared by 3 bases and J by 2 bases, with 6 bases of the junction left unmatched.

V gene TRBV13 combines with J gene TRBJ2-5; 7 bases are shared with TRBD2. Losses at the gene ends were 4 bases for V and 2 bases for J; bases not matched to a gene: 4. Germline V lookup: CDR1 PRHDT, CDR2 FYEKMQ (reference sequence). This CDR3 contains 14 residues. In DNA, the CDR3 is TGTGCCAGCAGCTCCCTAGCGGATCAAGAGACCCAGTACTTC. Translation gives CASSSLADQETQYF.

V is TRBV7-2 and J is TRBJ2-3; 9 bases match TRBD2. In germline, CDR1 is SGHTA, CDR2 FQGNSA. This CDR3 is built from 18 residues. The V segment lost 1 base and the J segment 2 bases; nucleotides outside the gene matches: 10. The CDR3 coding sequence is TGTGCCAGCAGCTTAGTCGGGGGCGGGAGGGCCGTCACAGATACGCAGTATTTT. Amino acids: CASSLVGGGRAVTDTQYF. Supplemented by reference TRBV7-2 and TRBJ2-3, the full variable domain reads GAGVSQSPSNKVTEKGKDVELRCDPISGHTALYWYRQSLGQGLEFLIYFQGNSAPDKSGLPSDRFSAERTGGSVSTLTIQRTQQEDSAVYLCASSLVGGGRAVTDTQYFGPGTRLTVL.